The text below deals with one T cell receptor beta chain. Its antigen is currently unknown. The sample belongs to a study of cytomegalovirus exposure and HLA in healthy donors. Study-level findings and limits: Cytomegalovirus association was assigned to more than 150 TCR beta chains. According to a later analysis, TCR clusters from the first cohort tended to co-occur in the 100 to 150 validation repertoires.

Clones were sequenced by immunoSEQ multiplex PCR, and TCRdb holds only the in-frame ones, with some missing. The sample carries 150,000 to 200,000 clones, about 80% recorded once. Germline CDR1 is MNHNS and CDR2 is SASEGT. Trimming cost V 2 bases and J 0 bases, with 4 bases left between them. The CDR3 loop spans 14 amino acids. This receptor was obtained from a young woman in good health and CMV-seropositive. This chain links TRBV6-1 with TRBJ1-4; D ambiguous. Sequencing input: PBMCs. The CDR3 protein is CASSERATNEKLFF. CDR3 sequence (DNA): TGTGCCAGCAGTGAACGGGCAACTAATGAAAAACTGTTTTTT.